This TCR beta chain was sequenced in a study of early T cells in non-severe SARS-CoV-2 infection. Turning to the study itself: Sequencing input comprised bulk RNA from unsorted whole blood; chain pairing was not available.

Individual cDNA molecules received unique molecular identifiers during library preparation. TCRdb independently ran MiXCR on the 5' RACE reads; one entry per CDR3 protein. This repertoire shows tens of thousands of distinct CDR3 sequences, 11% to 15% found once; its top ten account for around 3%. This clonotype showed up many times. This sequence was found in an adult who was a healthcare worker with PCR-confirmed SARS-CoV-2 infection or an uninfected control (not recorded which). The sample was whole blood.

CDR3 sequence reads: CAWSPDIRQPQHF. CDR3 nucleotides: TGTGCCTGGAGCCCCGACATCCGTCAGCCCCAGCATTTT. The chain uses TRBV30 and TRBJ1-5; no definite D call. The CDR3 is 13 residues long. The V gene lost 3 bases and the J gene lost 6 bases, with 12 bases spanning the gap. Germline V lookup: CDR1 GTSNPN, CDR2 SVGIG (reference sequence).